This is a list of T cell receptor beta chains from one sample in a study of shared clonotypes between healthy human individuals. Sequenced by immunoSEQ multiplex PCR; TCRdb stores in-frame clones only, minus some. The sample has 100,000 to 120,000 clones, about 67% seen once. The specimen sequenced was memory CD8+ T cells sorted from blood. The receptors stem from a young woman in good health. Each CDR3 is given with its conserved first and last residue. Each record gives: CDR3 protein, V gene.

cdr3_aa: CASSRDSPNTGELFF; v_call: TRBV7-9
cdr3_aa: CASSLTGISWYGYTF; v_call: TRBV5-1
cdr3_aa: CSVVGLAGAPSTDTQYF; v_call: TRBV29-1
cdr3_aa: CSVAAGTGVNSGANVLTF; v_call: TRBV29-1
cdr3_aa: CASSQAGVAEKLFF; v_call: TRBV14
cdr3_aa: CASKGTSANVQYNEQFF; v_call: TRBV2
cdr3_aa: CASSFGGTGELFF; v_call: TRBV9
cdr3_aa: CAISDSGNTEAFF; v_call: TRBV10-3
cdr3_aa: CASSPEISYEQYF; v_call: TRBV18
cdr3_aa: CASSQIWLAGGGEQFF; v_call: TRBV4-1
cdr3_aa: CASSQEWYSYYEQYF; v_call: TRBV4-1
cdr3_aa: CASKGAVSSNQPQHF; v_call: TRBV28
cdr3_aa: CASSTQGATNEKLFF; v_call: TRBV21-1
cdr3_aa: CASSLGPGPPYEQYF; v_call: TRBV11-2
cdr3_aa: CATTRPADGSSYEQYF; v_call: TRBV28
cdr3_aa: CARTLGPAGTQYF; v_call: TRBV6-6
cdr3_aa: CASSCGRASWYEQFF; v_call: TRBV7-9
cdr3_aa: CASSYNGGLTYEQYF; v_call: TRBV6-5